These 27 T cell receptor beta chains originate from one sample sequenced in a study of blood T cell repertoires in COVID-19. TCRdb's copy holds only in-frame clones and misses some; the assay was immunoSEQ multiplex PCR. The sample lists approximately 250,000 clones; 88% were seen once. Sequenced: PBMCs or T cells enriched from blood (not recorded which). Receptors originate from a woman aged 40 to 50 with acute COVID-19.

This clone was observed once. This chain connects TRBV7-3 to TRBJ1-5; 10 positions match TRBD1. This CDR3 has 16 residues. Germline V gene data show CDR1 as SGHTA and CDR2 as FQGTGA. The V segment lost 5 bases and the J segment 11 bases; nucleotides outside the gene matches: 15. CDR3 region: CASSPRAGTGVMAQHF. The DNA of the CDR3 is TGTGCCAGCAGCCCTAGGGCCGGGACAGGGGTCATGGCCCAGCATTTT.

V usage is TRBV7-2 and J usage is TRBJ1-3; unclear D gene. The germline CDR1 and CDR2 sequences are SGHTA and FQGNSA. Trimming cost V 5 bases and J 0 bases, with 14 bases left between them. CDR3 size: 16 residues. CDR3 nucleotides: TGTGCCAGCAGCCCCTACCGGGATTCCTCTGGAAACACCATATATTTT. Translating gives CASSPYRDSSGNTIYF. Full variable domain (remainder filled in from reference TRBV7-2 and TRBJ1-3): GAGVSQSPSNKVTEKGKDVELRCDPISGHTALYWYRQSLGQGLEFLIYFQGNSAPDKSGLPSDRFSAERTGGSVSTLTIQRTQQEDSAVYLCASSPYRDSSGNTIYFGEGSWLTVV.

The chain carries TRBV19 and TRBJ1-5; D gene unclear. V was cut by 7 bases and J by 9 bases, with 13 bases left in between. The CDR3 consists of 12 residues. Germline CDR1 reads LNHDA; CDR2 reads SQIVND (reference sequence). DNA of the CDR3: TGTGCCAGTAACTCGGTTTGGGCGCCCCAGCATTTT. Translation: CASNSVWAPQHF.

In its sample, this clone was seen once. The V gene is TRBV5-6, the J gene TRBJ1-1; D unclear. Trimming took off 3 bases at V and 4 bases at J, with 10 bases between the two ends. The germline V gene encodes CDR1 SGHDT and CDR2 YYEEEE. The CDR3 extends over 13 amino acids. Here the CDR3 reads CASSSGEGTEAFF. The CDR3 DNA reads as TGTGCCAGCAGCTCCGGAGAAGGCACTGAAGCTTTCTTT.

This chain connects TRBV10-3 to TRBJ1-2, with D possibly TRBD1 on 5 matching bases. V lost 6 bases, J lost 9 bases, and 17 bases lay in between. This CDR3 has 13 amino acids. CDR1 is ENHRY, CDR2 SYGVKD, per germline. This CDR3 reads CAIRGDAGGSYTF. The DNA for the CDR3 is TGTGCCATCAGGGGCGACGCGGGGGGTAGCTACACCTTC.

V is TRBV11-2 and J is TRBJ1-6; 11 bases match TRBD1. Germline loops: CDR1 SGHAT, CDR2 FQNNGV. With V trimmed by 9 bases and J by 6 bases, 10 bases remained unmatched. The CDR3 is made up of 16 amino acids. The CDR3 region has the DNA TGTGCCAGTTCTTTGGGACAGGGGGTAGTTAATTCACCCCTCCACTTT. It is translated as CASSLGQGVVNSPLHF. The entire variable domain, with the rest obtained from reference TRBV11-2 and TRBJ1-6, is as follows: EAGVAQSPRYKIIEKRQSVAFWCNPISGHATLYWYQQILGQGPKLLIQFQNNGVVDDSQLPKDRFSAERLKGVDSTLKIQPAKLEDSAVYLCASSLGQGVVNSPLHFGNGTRLTVT.

The chain has TRBV24-1 and TRBJ2-5; 7 positions match TRBD1. The CDR3 sequence is 16 residues long. Germline trimming cut 5 bases from V and 5 bases from J; bases unmatched to any gene: 13. Germline loops: CDR1 KGHDR, CDR2 SFDVKD. CDR3 coding DNA: TGTGCCACCAGTGGCTTCGAGACAGGGTTGGAGGAGACCCAGTACTTC. Translation gives CATSGFETGLEETQYF.

The rearrangement links TRBV7-2 to TRBJ1-2; 7 bases map to TRBD1. The CDR3 is 16 residues long. V gave up 5 bases and J gave up 3 bases; unmatched junction bases: 12. CDR1 is SGHTA and CDR2 is FQGNSA in the germline V gene. The CDR3 nucleotides read TGTGCCAGCAGCCATCTTTCAGGGACAGAACACTATGGCTACACCTTC. Translation gives CASSHLSGTEHYGYTF.

The rearrangement joins TRBV5-1 to TRBJ1-1, with 10 bases aligning to TRBD1. Germline V CDR1 and CDR2: SGHRS, YFSETQ. This CDR3 comprises 14 residues. The ends lost 4 bases at V and 4 bases at J; junction bases unmatched: 4. CDR3 in amino acids: CASSLRTGGTEAFF. The CDR3 nucleotides are TGCGCCAGCAGCCTTAGGACAGGGGGCACTGAAGCTTTCTTT.

V gene TRBV25-1 combines with J gene TRBJ1-2; TRBD1 matches at 7 bases. Losses at the gene ends were 7 bases for V and 5 bases for J; bases not matched to a gene: 7. Germline V gene lookup returns CDR1 MGHDK and CDR2 SYGVNS. The CDR3 extends over 13 amino acids. CDR3 bases: TGTGCCAGCAAGGTGCCAGGGGGTTATGGCTACACCTTC. This codes for CASKVPGGYGYTF.

V is TRBV6-4 and J is TRBJ2-1; unclear D gene. Trimming took off 2 bases at V and 9 bases at J, with 11 bases between the two ends. The CDR3 totals 13 residues. Germline V gene lookup returns CDR1 MRHNA and CDR2 SNTAGT. The chain's CDR3 is CASSDTEVSEQFF. The CDR3 DNA is TGTGCCAGCAGTGACACAGAAGTTTCTGAGCAGTTCTTC.

This clone was seen once. This chain uses TRBV2 with TRBJ2-7, with D maybe TRBD2 (6 bases). The germline V and J ends were trimmed by 10 bases and 3 bases, with 10 bases remaining between them. Germline values: CDR1 SNHLY, CDR2 FYNNEI. The CDR3 runs 11 residues. CDR3 residues: CATGGNYEQYV. As DNA, the CDR3 is TGTGCCACAGGAGGGAACTACGAGCAGTACGTC.

The V call is TRBV15, the J call TRBJ1-4; TRBD1 aligns across 7 bases. Trimming removed 3 bases from V and 6 bases from J; junction bases left unmatched: 4. This CDR3 spans 14 amino acids. In germline, CDR1 is LNHNV, CDR2 YYDKDF (reference sequence). CDR3 nucleotide sequence: TGTGCCACCAGCAGCGAGGGGGCCCATGAAAAACTGTTTTTT. Translation gives CATSSEGAHEKLFF.

This clone was recorded at least ten times. The V and J genes are TRBV2 and TRBJ1-5; 10 bases align to TRBD1. The J segment lost 2 bases and the V segment lost 6 bases, leaving 7 bases of the junction unmatched. The CDR3 runs to 16 residues. CDR1 SNHLY and CDR2 FYNNEI come from the germline V gene. The CDR3 loop is CASRGDRGRGNQPQHF. CDR3 in DNA: TGTGCCAGCAGAGGAGACAGGGGGCGCGGCAATCAGCCCCAGCATTTT.

The gene calls are TRBV7-8 and TRBJ2-1; TRBD2 aligns across 8 bases. CDR3 length equals 16 residues. Germline trimming cut 5 bases from V and 5 bases from J; bases unmatched to any gene: 11. Germline CDR1 reads SGHVS; CDR2 reads FQNEAQ. The CDR3 sequence is CASSPLWLAGHNEQFF. In DNA form, the CDR3 reads TGTGCCAGCAGCCCCCTCTGGTTAGCGGGACACAATGAGCAGTTCTTC.

V and J are TRBV2 and TRBJ1-2, with D unresolved. Trimming removed 4 bases from V and 5 bases from J, with 8 bases in between. Germline lookup yields CDR1 SNHLY and CDR2 FYNNEI. The CDR3 is 12 amino acids. CDR3 residues: CASSGEGYGYTF. CDR3 sequence (DNA): TGTGCCAGCAGTGGAGAGGGTTATGGCTACACCTTC.

This chain uses TRBV24-1 with TRBJ2-3; D possibly corresponds to TRBD2 (6 bases). The germline V gene has CDR1 KGHDR and CDR2 SFDVKD. This CDR3 contains 13 residues. V lost 5 bases and J 5 bases, leaving 10 bases between the germline ends. This chain's CDR3 is CATSGDSQDTQYF. CDR3 bases: TGTGCCACCAGTGGGGACTCTCAAGATACGCAGTATTTT.

V and J are TRBV28 and TRBJ1-3; D not certain. The V gene lost 5 bases and the J gene lost 0 bases, with 8 bases spanning the gap. The CDR3 totals 14 residues. CDR1 MDHEN and CDR2 SYDVKM come from the germline V gene. The CDR3 here is CASSDTFSGNTIYF. CDR3 DNA: TGTGCCAGCAGTGACACCTTCTCTGGAAACACCATATATTTT.

The CDR3 spells CASSLSHLDRVRSPLHF. The CDR3 bases are TGTGCCAGCAGTTTATCCCACCTGGACAGGGTCCGATCACCCCTCCACTTT. The chain recombines TRBV27 with TRBJ1-6; TRBD1 agrees at 8 bases. The germline V gene has CDR1 MNHEY and CDR2 SMNVEV (reference sequence). V shed 0 bases and J 10 bases; nucleotides not matched to a gene: 11. The CDR3 has 17 amino acids.

The chain employs TRBV20-1 and TRBJ2-7, with 12 bases aligning to TRBD2. Looked up from germline, CDR1 is DFQATT and CDR2 is SNEGSKA (reference sequence). This CDR3 spans 14 amino acids. Trimming took 3 bases from V and 3 from J; bases not matched to a gene: 3. The chain's CDR3 is CSASQTSGGYEQYV. The CDR3, as DNA: TGCAGTGCTAGTCAGACTAGCGGGGGCTACGAGCAGTACGTC.

In this sample, this clone turned up once. The rearrangement links TRBV28 to TRBJ1-2, with 7 bases aligning to TRBD1. V dropped 5 bases and J dropped 0; count of bases not matched to a gene: 6. The CDR3 runs 15 residues. Germline V gives CDR1 MDHEN, CDR2 SYDVKM. CDR3 nucleotide sequence: TGTGCCAGCAGTCGGACAGGCCGAACTAACTATGGCTACACCTTC. It encodes CASSRTGRTNYGYTF.

The V call is TRBV27, the J call TRBJ2-2, with 7 bases fitting TRBD2. The J segment lost 3 bases and the V segment lost 5 bases, leaving 6 bases of the junction unmatched. The CDR3 has 15 amino acids. Germline-derived CDR1 and CDR2 are MNHEY and SMNVEV (reference sequence). This chain's CDR3 is CASSPSAGYTGELFF. The CDR3 DNA is TGTGCCAGCAGTCCCTCAGCGGGATACACCGGGGAGCTGTTTTTT.

V usage is TRBV21-1 and J usage is TRBJ2-1; the table calls TRBD1, which could not be checked here. TRBV21-1 represents a pseudogene. This CDR3 is 15 amino acids long. CDR3 in amino acids: CASSKAGTDLTEQFF. The CDR3 region has the DNA TGTGCCAGCAGCAAAGCTGGGACAGATCTTACTGAGCAGTTCTTC.

As to this clone: A read error may be the cause here, since a much bigger clone is one base away. The chain recombines TRBV4-1 with TRBJ1-1; 7 nucleotides line up with TRBD1. From germline, CDR1 is MGHRA and CDR2 YSYEKL. CDR3 length: 16 residues. V lost 5 bases to trimming and J lost 0 bases; unmatched junction nucleotides: 9. In DNA form, the CDR3 reads TGCGCCAGCAGCTCTCTTCCGGGGACAGTGAACACTGAAGCTTTCTTT. This translates into CASSSLPGTVNTEAFF.

This clone occurred once. The chain is built from TRBV4-3 and TRBJ2-3; no clear D gene. CDR1 is LGHNA, CDR2 YSLEER, per germline. This CDR3 is 16 amino acids long. Trimming cost V 5 bases and J 3 bases, with 18 bases left between them. CDR3 loop: CASSKDLLRLTDTQYF. CDR3 in DNA: TGCGCCAGCAGCAAGGATCTTCTCCGACTGACAGATACGCAGTATTTT.

The rearrangement joins TRBV10-3 to TRBJ1-1; D is uncertain. V was pared by 2 bases and J by 5 bases, with 9 bases between. CDR1 ENHRY and CDR2 SYGVKD come from the germline V gene. The CDR3 extends over 13 amino acids. DNA of the CDR3: TGTGCCATCAGTGAGACCTCCGGGACTGAAGCTTTCTTT. It translates to CAISETSGTEAFF.

The gene calls are TRBV20-1 and TRBJ2-3, with 7 bases identical to TRBD2. The trim removed 6 bases at V and 13 bases at J, leaving 7 bases unmatched. The CDR3 consists of 10 residues. The V gene's germline CDR1 is DFQATT and CDR2 SNEGSKA (reference sequence). In nucleotides, the CDR3 is TGCAGTGCCGAACTAGCGCCGGAGTATTTT. Amino acids: CSAELAPEYF.